This TCR beta chain comes out of a study of blood T cell repertoires in COVID-19. Sequencing was performed with immunoSEQ multiplex PCR; in TCRdb, only in-frame clones are kept and a portion is missing. The table lists 150,000 or so clones, 80% to 90% of them singletons. The V and J ends lost 0 bases and 1 base, in that order; junction bases with no gene match: 2. Germline V CDR1 and CDR2: SGHRS, YFSETQ. This CDR3 is 15 amino acids long. This sequence was found in a man aged 35-49 years who had recovered from COVID-19. The V call is TRBV5-1, the J call TRBJ2-7, with TRBD2 matching 9 bases. The sample taken for sequencing was peripheral blood. The CDR3 spells CASSLALAGSYEQYF. CDR3 bases: TGCGCCAGCAGCTTGGCTCTAGCGGGATCCTACGAGCAGTACTTC. The whole variable domain, remainder taken from reference TRBV5-1 and TRBJ2-7, is KAGVTQTPRYLIKTRGQQVTLSCSPISGHRSVSWYQQTPGQGLQFLFEYFSETQRNKGNFPGRFSGRQFSNSRSEMNVSTLELGDSALYLCASSLALAGSYEQYFGPGTRLTVT.